What follows are 5 T cell receptor beta chains derived from one specimen sequenced in a study of radiotherapy plus CTLA-4 blockade in lung cancer. Assay used: immunoSEQ multiplex PCR; TCRdb lists only in-frame clones, some missing. Among about 36,000 clones, about 85% were seen once, and the ten largest hold about 6%. Sample: peripheral blood, taken from a patient treated with radiotherapy plus ipilimumab. All receptors derive from a human donor with non-small cell lung cancer who had stable disease on radiotherapy plus ipilimumab.

The chain links TRBV9 to TRBJ2-2, with D possibly matching TRBD1 (6 bases). The ends were cut back, 0 bases at V and 5 bases at J, with 14 bases in the middle. Germline CDR1 reads SGDLS; CDR2 reads YYNGEE. The CDR3 totals 16 residues. CDR3 in amino acids: CASSVATGMRTGELFF. The DNA of the CDR3 is TGTGCCAGCAGCGTAGCTACAGGGATGAGAACCGGGGAGCTGTTTTTT.

The chain carries TRBV19 and TRBJ2-1, with D maybe TRBD2 (7 bases). From germline, CDR1 is LNHDA and CDR2 SQIVND (reference sequence). The V and J ends lost 10 bases and 0 bases respectively, with 19 bases between them. The CDR3 consists of 16 residues. CDR3 residues: CATQGGGKGSYNEQFF. In DNA, the CDR3 is TGTGCCACCCAAGGGGGGGGGAAGGGCTCCTACAATGAGCAGTTCTTC.

The rearrangement uses TRBV19 and TRBJ2-7; tentative D call: TRBD2 (5 bases). Trimming shortened V by 3 bases and J by 5 bases, and 14 bases separated the two germline ends. Germline-derived CDR1 and CDR2 are LNHDA and SQIVND (reference sequence). The CDR3 is made up of 14 amino acids. The CDR3 region is CASSMREASHEQYF. As DNA, the CDR3 is TGTGCCAGTAGTATGAGGGAAGCAAGCCACGAGCAGTACTTC.

The chain employs TRBV4-3 and TRBJ2-7; TRBD1 matches at 7 bases. The V gene end was trimmed by 2 bases and the J gene end by 0 bases; junction bases not matched to a gene: 7. CDR1 is LGHNA, CDR2 YSLEER, per germline. The CDR3 sequence is 16 residues long. The CDR3 coding sequence is TGCGCCAGCAGCCAACTTGCGGACAGGCCCTCCTACGAGCAGTACTTC. This encodes CASSQLADRPSYEQYF.

The gene calls are TRBV19 and TRBJ1-2; TRBD1 matches 8 bases. With V trimmed by 7 bases and J by 4 bases, 11 bases remained unmatched. This CDR3 contains 15 residues. Germline V lookup: CDR1 LNHDA, CDR2 SQIVND (reference sequence). DNA of the CDR3: TGTGCCAGTACCTTAACGGACAGGGAACCCTATGGCTACACCTTC. Translating gives CASTLTDREPYGYTF.